This T cell receptor beta chain was sequenced in a study of early T cells in non-severe SARS-CoV-2 infection. Study background: From unsorted whole blood, bulk RNA was sequenced, and the chains remained unpaired. Study-wide findings and caveats: Database matching using VDJdb favored anti-spike CD8 responses, with private and CD4 specificities left missing.

This clonotype occurred many times. Its antigen is unknown. Attached unique molecular identifiers marked individual cDNA molecules. TCRdb passed the 5' RACE reads through MiXCR, listing each CDR3 protein once. In the table there are about 22,000 distinct CDR3 sequences, about 4.5% of which are singletons. This CDR3 has 15 amino acids. Trimming removed 6 bases from V and 5 bases from J; junction bases left unmatched: 9. Germline V lookup: CDR1 MNHEY, CDR2 SMNVEV (reference sequence). This receptor was identified in an adult who was a healthcare worker with PCR-confirmed SARS-CoV-2 infection or an uninfected control (not recorded which). The sample consisted of whole blood. This chain uses TRBV27 with TRBJ2-1, with 8 bases that match TRBD2. DNA for the CDR3: TGTGCCAGCAGCCCACCGACTAGCGAGAACAATGAGCAGTTCTTC. It translates to CASSPPTSENNEQFF.